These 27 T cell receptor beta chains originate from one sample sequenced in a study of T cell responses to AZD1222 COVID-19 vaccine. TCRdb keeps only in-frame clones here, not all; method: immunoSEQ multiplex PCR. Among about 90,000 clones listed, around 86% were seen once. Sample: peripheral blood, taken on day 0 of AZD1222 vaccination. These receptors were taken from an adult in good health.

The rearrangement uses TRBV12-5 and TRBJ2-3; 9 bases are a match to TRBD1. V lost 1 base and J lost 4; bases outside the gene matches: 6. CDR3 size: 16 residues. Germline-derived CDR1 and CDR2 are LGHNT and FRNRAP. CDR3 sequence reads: CASGLAETGGADTQYF. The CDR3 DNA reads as TGTGCTAGTGGTTTGGCCGAGACAGGGGGGGCAGATACGCAGTATTTT.

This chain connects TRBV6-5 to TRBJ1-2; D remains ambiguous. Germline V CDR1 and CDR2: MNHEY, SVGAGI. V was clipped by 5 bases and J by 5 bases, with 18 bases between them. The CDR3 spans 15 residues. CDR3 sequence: CASSTGPRGGYGYTF. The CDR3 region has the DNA TGTGCCAGCAGTACCGGGCCCCGCGGCGGGTATGGCTACACCTTC.

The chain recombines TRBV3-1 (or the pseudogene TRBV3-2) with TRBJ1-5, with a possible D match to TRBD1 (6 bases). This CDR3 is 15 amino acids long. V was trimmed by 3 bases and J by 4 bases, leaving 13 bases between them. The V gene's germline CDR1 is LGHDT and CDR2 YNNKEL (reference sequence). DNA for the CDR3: TGTGCCAGCAGCCACCGGGACAACCGAAATCAGCCCCAGCATTTT. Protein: CASSHRDNRNQPQHF.

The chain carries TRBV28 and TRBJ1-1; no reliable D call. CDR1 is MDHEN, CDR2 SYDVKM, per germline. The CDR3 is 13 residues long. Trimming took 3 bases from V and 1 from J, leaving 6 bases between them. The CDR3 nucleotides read TGTGCCAGCAGTTTCCTCTCGAACACTGAAGCTTTCTTT. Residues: CASSFLSNTEAFF.

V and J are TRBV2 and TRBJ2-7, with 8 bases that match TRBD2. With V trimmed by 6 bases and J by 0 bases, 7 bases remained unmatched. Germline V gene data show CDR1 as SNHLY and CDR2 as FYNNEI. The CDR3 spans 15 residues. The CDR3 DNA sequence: TGTGCCAGCAGATTCTTTAGCGGGAACTCCTACGAGCAGTACTTC. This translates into CASRFFSGNSYEQYF.

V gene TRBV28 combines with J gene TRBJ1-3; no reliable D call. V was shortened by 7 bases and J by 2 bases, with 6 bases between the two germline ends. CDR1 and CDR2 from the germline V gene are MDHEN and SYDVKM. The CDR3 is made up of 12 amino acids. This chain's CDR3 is CASIGPGNTIYF. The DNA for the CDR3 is TGTGCCAGCATAGGGCCTGGAAACACCATATATTTT.

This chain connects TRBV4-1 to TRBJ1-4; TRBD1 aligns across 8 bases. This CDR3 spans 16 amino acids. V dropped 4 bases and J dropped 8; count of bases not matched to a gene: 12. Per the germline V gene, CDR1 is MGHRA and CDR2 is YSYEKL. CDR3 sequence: CASSPRERTGNEKLFF. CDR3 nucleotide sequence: TGCGCCAGCAGCCCTAGGGAGAGGACAGGGAACGAAAAACTGTTTTTT.

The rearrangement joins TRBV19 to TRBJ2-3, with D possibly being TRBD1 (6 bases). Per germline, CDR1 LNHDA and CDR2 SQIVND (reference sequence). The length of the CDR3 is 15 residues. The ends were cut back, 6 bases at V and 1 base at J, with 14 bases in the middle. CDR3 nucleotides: TGTGCCAGTAGCGGGCGACAGGCCCGCACAGATACGCAGTATTTT. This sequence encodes CASSGRQARTDTQYF.

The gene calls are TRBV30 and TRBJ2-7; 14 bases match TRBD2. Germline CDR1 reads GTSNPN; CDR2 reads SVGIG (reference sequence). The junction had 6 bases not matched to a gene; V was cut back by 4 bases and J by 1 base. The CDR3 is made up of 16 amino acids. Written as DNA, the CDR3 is TGTGCCTGGATAGGACTAGCGGGAGGCCGTTCCTACGAGCAGTACTTC. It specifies CAWIGLAGGRSYEQYF.

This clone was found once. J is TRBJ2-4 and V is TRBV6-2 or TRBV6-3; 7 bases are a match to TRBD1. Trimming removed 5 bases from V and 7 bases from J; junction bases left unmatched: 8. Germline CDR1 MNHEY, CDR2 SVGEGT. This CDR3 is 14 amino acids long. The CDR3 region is CASSRQGDQNIQYF. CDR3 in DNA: TGTGCCAGCAGTCGACAGGGCGACCAGAACATTCAGTACTTC.

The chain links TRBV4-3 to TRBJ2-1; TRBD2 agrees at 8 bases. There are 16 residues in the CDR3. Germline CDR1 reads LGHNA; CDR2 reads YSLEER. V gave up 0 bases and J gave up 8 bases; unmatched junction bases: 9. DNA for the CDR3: TGCGCCAGCAGCCAAGATTCCGGGAGGGCCAGCTATGAGCAGTTCTTC. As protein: CASSQDSGRASYEQFF.

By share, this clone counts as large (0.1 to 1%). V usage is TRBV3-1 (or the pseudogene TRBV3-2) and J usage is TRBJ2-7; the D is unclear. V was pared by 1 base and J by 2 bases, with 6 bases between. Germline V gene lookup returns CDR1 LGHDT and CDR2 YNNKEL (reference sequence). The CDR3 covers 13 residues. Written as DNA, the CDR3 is TGTGCCAGCAGCCAAGCGGAAACCTACGAGCAGTACTTC. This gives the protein CASSQAETYEQYF.

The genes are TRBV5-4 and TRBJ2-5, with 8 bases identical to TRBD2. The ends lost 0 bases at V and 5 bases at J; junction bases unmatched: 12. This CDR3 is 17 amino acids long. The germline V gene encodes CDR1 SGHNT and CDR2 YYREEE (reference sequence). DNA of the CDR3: TGTGCCAGCAGCTTGGAAGGACTAGCCGGAGTCAGGGAGACCCAGTACTTC. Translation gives CASSLEGLAGVRETQYF.

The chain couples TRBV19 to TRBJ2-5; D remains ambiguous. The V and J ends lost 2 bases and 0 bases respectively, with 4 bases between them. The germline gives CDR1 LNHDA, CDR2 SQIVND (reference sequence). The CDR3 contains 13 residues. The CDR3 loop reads CASSISHQETQYF. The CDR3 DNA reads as TGTGCCAGTAGTATATCTCACCAAGAGACCCAGTACTTC.

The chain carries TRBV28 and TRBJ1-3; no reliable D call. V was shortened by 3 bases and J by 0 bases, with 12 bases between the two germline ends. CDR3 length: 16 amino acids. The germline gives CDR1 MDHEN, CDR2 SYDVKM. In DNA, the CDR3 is TGTGCCAGCAGTTTTTATCCCCAGAGCTCTGGAAACACCATATATTTT. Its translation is CASSFYPQSSGNTIYF.

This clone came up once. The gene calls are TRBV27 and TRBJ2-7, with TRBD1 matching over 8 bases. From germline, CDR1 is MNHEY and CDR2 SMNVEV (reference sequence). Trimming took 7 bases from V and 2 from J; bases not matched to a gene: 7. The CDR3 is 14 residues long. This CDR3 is CASKNDRGTYEQYF. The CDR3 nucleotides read TGTGCCAGCAAAAATGACAGGGGCACCTACGAGCAGTACTTC.

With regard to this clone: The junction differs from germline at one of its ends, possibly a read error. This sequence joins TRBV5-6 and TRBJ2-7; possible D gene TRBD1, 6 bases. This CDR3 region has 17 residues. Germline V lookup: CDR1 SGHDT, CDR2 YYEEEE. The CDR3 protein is CASRLSYGQWGTYEQYF. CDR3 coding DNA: TGTGCCAGCCGCTTAAGCTATGGACAGTGGGGGACCTACGAGCAGTACTTC.

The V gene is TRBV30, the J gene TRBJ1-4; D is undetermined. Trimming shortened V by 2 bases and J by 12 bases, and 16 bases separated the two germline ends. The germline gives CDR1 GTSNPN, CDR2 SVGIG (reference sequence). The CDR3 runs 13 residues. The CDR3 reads CAWSPAGPRELFF. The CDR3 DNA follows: TGTGCCTGGAGTCCGGCAGGCCCGCGGGAACTGTTTTTT.

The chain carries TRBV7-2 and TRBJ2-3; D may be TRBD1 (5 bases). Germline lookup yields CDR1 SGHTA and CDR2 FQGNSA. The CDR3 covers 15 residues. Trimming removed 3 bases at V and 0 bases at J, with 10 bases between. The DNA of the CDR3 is TGTGCCAGCAGCTTGGCAGGGTGGAGCACAGATACGCAGTATTTT. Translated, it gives CASSLAGWSTDTQYF.

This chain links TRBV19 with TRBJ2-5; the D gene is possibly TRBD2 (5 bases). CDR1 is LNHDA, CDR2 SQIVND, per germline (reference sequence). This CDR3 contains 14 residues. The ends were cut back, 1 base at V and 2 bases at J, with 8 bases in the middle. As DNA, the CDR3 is TGTGCCAGTAGTATAGGGAGGCTACAAGAGACCCAGTACTTC. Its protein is CASSIGRLQETQYF.

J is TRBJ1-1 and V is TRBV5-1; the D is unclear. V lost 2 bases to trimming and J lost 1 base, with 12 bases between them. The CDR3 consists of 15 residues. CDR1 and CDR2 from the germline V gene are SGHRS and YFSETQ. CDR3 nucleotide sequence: TGCGCCAGCAGCTTCTTTGGGAGTGGGAACACTGAAGCTTTCTTT. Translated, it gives CASSFFGSGNTEAFF.

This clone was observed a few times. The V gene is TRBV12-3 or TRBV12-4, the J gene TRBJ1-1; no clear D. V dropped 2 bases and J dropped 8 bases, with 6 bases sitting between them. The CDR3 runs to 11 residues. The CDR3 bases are TGTGCCAGCAGTTTAAGGGAAGAAGCTTTCTTT. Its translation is CASSLREEAFF.

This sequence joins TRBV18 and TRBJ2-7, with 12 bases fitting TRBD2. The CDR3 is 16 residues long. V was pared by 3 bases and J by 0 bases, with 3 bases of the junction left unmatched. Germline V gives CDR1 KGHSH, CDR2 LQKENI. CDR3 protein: CASSPGLAGSSYEQYF. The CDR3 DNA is TGTGCCAGCTCACCCGGACTAGCGGGGAGCTCCTACGAGCAGTACTTC.

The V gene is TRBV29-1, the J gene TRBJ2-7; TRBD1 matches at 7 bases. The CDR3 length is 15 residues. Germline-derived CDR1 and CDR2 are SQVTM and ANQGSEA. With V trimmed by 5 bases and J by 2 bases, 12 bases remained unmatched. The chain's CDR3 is CSVYTSRGTTYEQYF. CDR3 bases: TGCAGCGTTTACACGTCCAGGGGGACCACCTACGAGCAGTACTTC.

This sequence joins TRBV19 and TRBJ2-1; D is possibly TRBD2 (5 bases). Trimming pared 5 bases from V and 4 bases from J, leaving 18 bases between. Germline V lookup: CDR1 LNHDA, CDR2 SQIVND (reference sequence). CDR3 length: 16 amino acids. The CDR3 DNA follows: TGTGCCAGTAGTCTCTTCGATGGACGGGGTTACAATGAGCAGTTCTTC. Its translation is CASSLFDGRGYNEQFF.

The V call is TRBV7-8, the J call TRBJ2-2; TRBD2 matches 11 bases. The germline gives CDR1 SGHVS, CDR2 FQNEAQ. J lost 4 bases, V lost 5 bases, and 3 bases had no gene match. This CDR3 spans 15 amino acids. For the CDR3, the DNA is TGTGCCAGCAGCATTAGCGGGAGGGGCACCGGGGAGCTGTTTTTT. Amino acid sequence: CASSISGRGTGELFF. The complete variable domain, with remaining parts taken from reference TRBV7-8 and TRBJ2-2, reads GAGVSQSPRYKVAKRGQDVALRCDPISGHVSLFWYQQALGQGPEFLTYFQNEAQLDKSGLPSDRFFAERPEGSVSTLKIQRTQQEDSAVYLCASSISGRGTGELFFGEGSRLTVL.

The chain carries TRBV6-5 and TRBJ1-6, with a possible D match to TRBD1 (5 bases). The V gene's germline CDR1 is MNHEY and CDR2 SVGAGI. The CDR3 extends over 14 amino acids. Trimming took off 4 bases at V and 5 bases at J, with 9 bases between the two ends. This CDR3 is CASSFGTHNSPLHF. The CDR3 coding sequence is TGTGCCAGCAGTTTCGGGACCCATAATTCACCCCTCCACTTT.